The rows below give T cell receptor beta chains drawn from one sample of a study of T cells in Graves' hyperthyroidism and ophthalmopathy. TCRdb reanalysed the multiplex PCR reads using MiXCR and keeps one entry per CDR3 protein. The table includes hundreds of thousands of distinct CDR3 sequences, approximately 15% detected once. Sequences were obtained from blood. These TCRs come from a man aged 18 to 29 with Graves' ophthalmopathy. Both conserved end residues are part of each CDR3. The order of the fields is clone size, J gene, CDR3 length, D gene, V gene, CDR3 protein, CDR3 DNA. A D gene is named only where the DNA matches it firmly. Clone size is shown for a subset of rows, as once, few, many or a class of expanded clone.

many,TRBJ1-2,13,-,TRBV7-9,CASSGTGPYGYTF,TGTGCCAGCAGCGGAACAGGGCCCTATGGCTACACCTTC
many,TRBJ2-3,15,TRBD2,TRBV27,CASKLAGGTPDTQYF,TGTGCCAGCAAACTAGCGGGGGGTACCCCAGATACGCAGTATTTT
-,TRBJ1-2,12,-,TRBV6-1,CASSDPGQKYTF,TGTGCCAGCAGTGACCCTGGACAGAAGTACACCTTC
many,TRBJ2-2,13,-,TRBV10-1,CASGPGVTGELFF,TGCGCCAGCGGCCCAGGGGTCACCGGGGAGCTGTTTTTT
many,TRBJ2-1,14,TRBD1,TRBV5-1,CASSWGTGNNEQFF,TGCGCCAGCAGCTGGGGGACAGGGAACAATGAGCAGTTCTTC
many,TRBJ2-1,16,-,TRBV5-1,CASSAPASSESHEQFF,TGCGCCAGCAGCGCCCCCGCATCGTCAGAGAGCCATGAGCAGTTCTTC
once,TRBJ2-2,16,TRBD2,TRBV5-1,CASSLLAGLDTGGLFF,TGCGCCAGCAGCTTGCTAGCGGGGTTAGACACCGGGGGGCTGTTTTTT
many,TRBJ1-1,13,-,TRBV3-1,CASSPWAQKRAFF,TGTGCCAGCAGCCCATGGGCCCAGAAAAGGGCTTTCTTT
many,TRBJ1-4,13,-,TRBV6-1,CASTYSLDEKLFF,TGTGCCAGCACCTACTCCCTGGACGAAAAACTGTTTTTT
many,TRBJ1-1,14,-,TRBV6-1,CASNDGDMNTEAFF,TGTGCCAGCAATGACGGAGACATGAACACTGAAGCTTTCTTT
once,TRBJ2-7,16,-,TRBV9,CASSVGPPYEPYEQYF,TGTGCCAGCAGCGTCGGGCCTCCATATGAACCCTACGAGCAGTACTTC
many,TRBJ2-7,14,-,TRBV27,CASQKGGPSYEQYF,TGTGCCAGCCAAAAGGGGGGCCCCTCCTACGAGCAGTACTTC
many,TRBJ1-2,11,TRBD1,TRBV30,CAWTGGNGYTF,TGTGCCTGGACAGGGGGTAATGGCTACACCTTC
few,TRBJ2-7,14,-,TRBV15,CATSSRGGVREQYF,TGTGCCACCAGCAGCAGGGGCGGAGTACGAGAGCAGTACTTC
many,TRBJ1-1,13,TRBD1,TRBV10-3,CAITTGGKTEAFF,TGTGCCATCACGACAGGGGGGAAAACTGAAGCTTTCTTT
once,TRBJ2-1,14,-,TRBV27,CASSGGALYNEQFF,TGTGCCAGCAGTGGGGGCGCTCTATACAATGAGCAGTTCTTC
few,TRBJ1-5,15,-,TRBV9,CASSASGGPNQPQHF,TGTGCCAGCAGCGCCAGTGGGGGTCCCAATCAGCCCCAGCATTTT
many,TRBJ2-3,16,TRBD2,TRBV10-3,CAIMASGPASTDTQYF,TGTGCCATCATGGCTAGCGGGCCAGCTAGCACAGATACGCAGTATTTT
many,TRBJ2-7,15,-,TRBV7-8,CASSLVQGTSYEQYF,TGTGCCAGCAGCTTAGTGCAGGGGACCTCCTACGAGCAGTACTTC
-,TRBJ2-3,16,-,TRBV7-9,CASSTSLAPSTDTQYF,TGTGCCAGCAGCACCTCTCTAGCGCCGAGCACAGATACGCAGTATTTT
few,TRBJ2-1,16,TRBD2,TRBV7-8,CASSLDSAGAYNEQFF,TGTGCCAGCAGCTTAGATTCAGCGGGGGCTTACAATGAGCAGTTCTTC
few,TRBJ2-1,15,-,TRBV4-1,CASSQAAVSYNEQFF,TGCGCCAGCAGCCAAGCAGCGGTCTCCTACAATGAGCAGTTCTTC
many,TRBJ1-2,14,-,TRBV2,CASRDRRGYYGYTF,TGTGCCAGCAGGGACCGACGGGGATATTATGGCTACACCTTC
many,TRBJ2-5,15,TRBD1,TRBV11-2,CASSRQGTYSETQYF,TGTGCCAGCAGCCGACAGGGTACATATTCGGAGACCCAGTACTTC
once,TRBJ2-7,13,TRBD1,TRBV19,CASSIAGGDEQYF,TGTGCCAGTAGTATAGCAGGGGGCGACGAGCAGTACTTC
-,TRBJ1-2,14,-,TRBV28,CASSYPTGGRGYTF,TGTGCCAGCAGTTACCCAACCGGGGGCAGGGGCTACACCTTC
many,TRBJ2-5,15,TRBD2,TRBV7-2,CASSLDAGGQETQYF,TGTGCCAGCAGCTTAGACGCGGGGGGACAAGAGACCCAGTACTTC
many,TRBJ2-1,15,TRBD2,TRBV3-1,CASSQDLGGYNEQFF,TGTGCCAGCAGCCAAGATTTGGGAGGGTACAATGAGCAGTTCTTC
-,TRBJ2-7,19,-,TRBV12-3/TRBV12-4,CATSLYGGLNPPLLYEQYF,TGTGCCACCTCCCTCTATGGGGGCCTTAACCCTCCTTTGTTGTATGAGCAGTACTTC
many,TRBJ2-7,15,-,TRBV12-3/TRBV12-4,CASSLVWGDSYEQYF,TGTGCCAGCAGTTTAGTGTGGGGGGACTCCTACGAGCAGTACTTC
-,TRBJ2-1,14,TRBD2,TRBV20-1,CSASPTSGMNEQFF,TGCAGTGCTTCTCCGACTAGCGGGATGAATGAGCAGTTCTTC
-,TRBJ1-6,14,-,TRBV3-1,CASSHSSYNSPLHF,TGTGCCAGCAGCCACAGCTCCTATAATTCACCCCTCCACTTT
-,TRBJ2-7,14,-,TRBV15,CATSGRRSYNEQYF,TGCGCCACCAGCGGTAGACGGTCCTACAATGAGCAGTACTTC
-,TRBJ2-1,14,-,TRBV2,CATYPGQGGNEQFF,TGTGCCACATACCCGGGCCAGGGGGGAAATGAGCAGTTCTTC
few,TRBJ2-5,15,TRBD1,TRBV24-1,CATSDPGGLQETQYF,TGTGCCACCAGTGACCCAGGGGGCCTCCAAGAGACCCAGTACTTC
-,TRBJ1-5,12,-,TRBV7-9,CASSLEYQPQHF,TGTGCCAGCAGCTTGGAATATCAGCCCCAGCATTTT
-,TRBJ2-3,16,TRBD2,TRBV20-1,CSASSLAGGTPDTQYF,TGCAGTGCTAGCAGCCTAGCGGGGGGCACCCCAGATACGCAGTATTTT
many,TRBJ2-7,14,TRBD1,TRBV15,CATSRDRGSYEQYF,TGTGCCACCAGCAGGGACAGGGGCTCCTACGAGCAGTACTTC
many,TRBJ2-3,15,TRBD2,TRBV12-3/TRBV12-4,CASTLTSYITDTQYF,TGTGCCAGCACCCTGACTAGCTATATCACAGATACGCAGTATTTT
-,TRBJ2-1,13,-,TRBV30,CAWKRDPYNEQFF,TGTGCCTGGAAGAGGGACCCGTACAATGAGCAGTTCTTC
many,TRBJ1-2,22,TRBD1,TRBV13,CASSLDEITYQDRGRLDYGYTF,TGTGCCAGCAGCTTAGACGAGATCACCTATCAGGACAGGGGGCGCTTAGACTATGGCTACACCTTC
-,TRBJ1-2,16,-,TRBV4-1,CASSPIATDTSYGCTF,TGCGCCAGCAGCCCCATCGCCACGGACACCTCCTATGGCTGCACCTTC
many,TRBJ1-2,15,TRBD1,TRBV4-1,CASSQDGTAHDGYTF,TGCGCCAGCAGCCAAGATGGGACAGCCCATGATGGCTACACCTTC